This TCR beta chain was obtained from a study of blood T cell repertoires in COVID-19 (dated by TCRdb to 2018 to 2021). Context from the whole study: The collaborator samples originated in the United States, Italy and Spain and spanned the acute and convalescent phases of COVID-19. The material from the prospective study consisted of cDNA or gDNA derived from T cells, B-cell-depleted T cells, or PBMCs. Subjects who had been exposed to COVID-19, were actively infected with it, or had recovered from it provided the deeply sampled blood TCRbeta repertoires that made up the dataset. The repertoires were made available in a free public database intended to serve as a resource for research on the immune response to SARS-CoV-2. The samples were drawn from two sources: the first 160 participants of the ongoing ImmuneRACE study, and fewer than 1,500 subjects contributed by 6 global collaborators. Sample metadata almost always included a de-identified subject ID, COVID-19 status, age in years and sex. HLA class I and class II types, where available, came from metadata supplied by the sample provider rather than from assay-based typing.

Collaborating institutions collected whole blood in K2EDTA tubes following their own protocols. For TCRbeta analysis, collaborators shipped samples in one of three forms: frozen whole blood, isolated PBMCs, or DNA extracted from either of those sample types. TCRbeta CDR3 regions were amplified from genomic DNA by means of the immunoSEQ Assay, a bias-controlled multiplex PCR. The published analysis was carried out like this. The number of nucleated cells in each sample was estimated from the amplification of reference gene primers within the assay. To quantify the absolute abundance of each unique TCRbeta CDR3 rearrangement, sequence reads were collapsed and filtered. For each sample, productive Simpson clonality was calculated as the square root of Simpson's diversity index across productive rearrangements. Imported from immuneACCESS, the table was reduced by TCRdb to in-frame sequences with V and J called. These copies leave out some clones; in studies compared against another copy, an unresolved V gene accounts for under half, and the cause of the remainder is not known. V, J and clone size reflect that table, while D and trimming were determined from the DNA. The sample table contains around 250,000 clones; only one count was recorded for roughly 80% of them. Of the sample, 3% to 4% falls within the top ten clones.

The germline V gene (reference sequence) supplies CDR1 PRHDT and CDR2 FYEKMQ. There are 11 amino acids in the CDR3, from cysteine to phenylalanine inclusive. The entry retains the CDR3 DNA only, 33 bases that are in frame from base 1. A word on this clone: Its antigen remains unidentified. Germline is not matched at one junction end, which may reflect a read error.

The paper as a whole reports these results and caveats: The amount of clinical and demographic metadata varied by source and participant and was provided uncurated.

The TCR sequence derives from a woman aged 18-29 years with acute or convalescent COVID-19. The sample was peripheral blood. The chain is encoded by TRBV13 joined to TRBJ2-7; possibly the D gene is TRBD1, per 5 matching bases. The DNA sequence is given as TGTGCCAGCAGCTTATCAGGGCCGAAGTCCTTC. The encoded protein is CASSLSGPKSF.